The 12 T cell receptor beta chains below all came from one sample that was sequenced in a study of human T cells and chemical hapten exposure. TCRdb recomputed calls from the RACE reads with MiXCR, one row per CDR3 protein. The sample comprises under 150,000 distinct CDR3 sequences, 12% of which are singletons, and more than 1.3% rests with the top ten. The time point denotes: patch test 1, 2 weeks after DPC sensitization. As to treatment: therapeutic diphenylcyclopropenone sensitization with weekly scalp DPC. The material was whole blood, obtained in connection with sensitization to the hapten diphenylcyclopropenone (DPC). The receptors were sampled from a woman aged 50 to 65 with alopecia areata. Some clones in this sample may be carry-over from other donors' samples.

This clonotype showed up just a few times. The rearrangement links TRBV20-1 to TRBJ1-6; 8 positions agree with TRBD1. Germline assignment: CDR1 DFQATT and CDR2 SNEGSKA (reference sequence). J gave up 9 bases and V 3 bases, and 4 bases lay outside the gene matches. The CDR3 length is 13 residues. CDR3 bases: TGCAGTGCTAGTGCAGGGGGCAGTTCACCCCTCCACTTT. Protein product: CSASAGGSSPLHF.

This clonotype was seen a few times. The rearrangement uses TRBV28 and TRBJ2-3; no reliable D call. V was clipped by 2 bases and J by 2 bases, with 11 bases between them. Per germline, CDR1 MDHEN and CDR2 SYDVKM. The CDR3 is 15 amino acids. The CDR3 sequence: CASSLRSRITDTQYF. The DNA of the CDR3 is TGTGCCAGCAGTTTAAGGTCCAGGATCACAGATACGCAGTATTTT.

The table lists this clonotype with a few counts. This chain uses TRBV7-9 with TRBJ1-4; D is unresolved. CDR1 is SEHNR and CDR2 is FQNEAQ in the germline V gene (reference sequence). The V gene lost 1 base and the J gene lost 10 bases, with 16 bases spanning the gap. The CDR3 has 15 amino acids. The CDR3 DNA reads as TGTGCCAGCAGCTTAGAGGGTCCCCCGTACGGAAAACTGTTTTTT. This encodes CASSLEGPPYGKLFF.

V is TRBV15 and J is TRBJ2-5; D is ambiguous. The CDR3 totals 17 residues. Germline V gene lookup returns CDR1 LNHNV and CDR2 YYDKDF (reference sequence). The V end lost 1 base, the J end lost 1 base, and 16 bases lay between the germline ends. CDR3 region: CATSRGAEGFFQETQYF. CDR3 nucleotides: TGTGCCACCAGCAGAGGGGCGGAAGGATTTTTCCAAGAGACCCAGTACTTC.

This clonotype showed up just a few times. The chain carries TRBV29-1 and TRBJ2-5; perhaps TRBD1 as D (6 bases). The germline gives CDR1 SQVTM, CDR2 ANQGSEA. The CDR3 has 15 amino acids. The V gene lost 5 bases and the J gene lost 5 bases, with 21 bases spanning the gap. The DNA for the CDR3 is TGCAGCGTTAAACGACGGACAGCCTCCGAGGAGACCCAGTACTTC. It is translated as CSVKRRTASEETQYF.

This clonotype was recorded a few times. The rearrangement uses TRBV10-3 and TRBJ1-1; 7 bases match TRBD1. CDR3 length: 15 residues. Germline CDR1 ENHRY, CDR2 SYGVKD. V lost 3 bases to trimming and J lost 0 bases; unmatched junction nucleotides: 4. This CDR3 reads CAISEKDRLNTEAFF. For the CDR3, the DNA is TGTGCCATCAGTGAAAAGGACAGGCTGAACACTGAAGCTTTCTTT.

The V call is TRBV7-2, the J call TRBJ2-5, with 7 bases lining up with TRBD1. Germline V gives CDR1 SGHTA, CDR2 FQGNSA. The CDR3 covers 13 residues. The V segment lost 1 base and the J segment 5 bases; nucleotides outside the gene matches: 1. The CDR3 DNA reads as TGTGCCAGCAGCTTAGTAGGGGGCGAGACCCAGTACTTC. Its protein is CASSLVGGETQYF.

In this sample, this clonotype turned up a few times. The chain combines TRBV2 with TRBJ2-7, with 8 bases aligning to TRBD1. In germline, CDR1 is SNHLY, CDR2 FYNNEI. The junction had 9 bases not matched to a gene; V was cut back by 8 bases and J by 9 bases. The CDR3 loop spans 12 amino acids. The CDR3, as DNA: TGTGCCAGCCTTAGGACAGGGTCCTCGCAGTACTTC. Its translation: CASLRTGSSQYF. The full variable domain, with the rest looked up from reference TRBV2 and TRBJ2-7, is EPEVTQTPSHQVTQMGQEVILRCVPISNHLYFYWYRQILGQKVEFLVSFYNNEISEKSEIFDDQFSVERPDGSNFTLKIRSTKLEDSAMYFCASLRTGSSQYFGPGTRLTVT.

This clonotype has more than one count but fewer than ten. The CDR3 here is CASSYSGGFTDTQYF. As DNA, the CDR3 is TGTGCCAGCAGCTACAGCGGAGGGTTCACAGATACGCAGTATTTT. The chain couples TRBV11-2 to TRBJ2-3; D might be TRBD2 (6 bases). Trimming removed 4 bases from V and 2 bases from J, with 13 bases in between. Per the germline V gene, CDR1 is SGHAT and CDR2 is FQNNGV. There are 15 residues in the CDR3.

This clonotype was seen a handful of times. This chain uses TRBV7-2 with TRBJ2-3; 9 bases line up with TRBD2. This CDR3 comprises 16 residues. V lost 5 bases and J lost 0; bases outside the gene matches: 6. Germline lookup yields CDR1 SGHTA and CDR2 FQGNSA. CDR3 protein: CASSKRLAASTDTQYF. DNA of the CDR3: TGTGCCAGCAGCAAAAGACTAGCGGCTAGCACAGATACGCAGTATTTT.

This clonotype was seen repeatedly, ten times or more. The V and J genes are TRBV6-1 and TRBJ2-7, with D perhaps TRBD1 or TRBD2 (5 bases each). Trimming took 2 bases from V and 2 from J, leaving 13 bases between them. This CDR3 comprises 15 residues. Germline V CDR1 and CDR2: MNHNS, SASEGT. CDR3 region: CASSEIPQGAYEQYF. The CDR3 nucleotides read TGTGCCAGCAGTGAAATCCCGCAGGGAGCCTACGAGCAGTACTTC.

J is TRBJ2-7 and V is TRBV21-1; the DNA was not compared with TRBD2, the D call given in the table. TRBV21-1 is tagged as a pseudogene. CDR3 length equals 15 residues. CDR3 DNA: TGTGCCAGCAGCAGCCTTAGACTAGGAATCTACGAGCAGTACTTC. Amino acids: CASSSLRLGIYEQYF.